This TCR beta chain was identified during a study of naive and memory T cell subsets. Cells stained for CD3, CD4, CD8, CD45RA, CD27 and viability were sorted into four CD45RA/CD27 subsets. This clonotype was counted between two and nine times. The beta constant-region primer was an equimolar mix of two oligonucleotides covering TRBC1 and TRBC2. TCRdb fed the UMI-ligation and nested PCR reads into MiXCR, producing one record per CDR3 protein. Of around 160,000 distinct CDR3 sequences listed, over 15% are singletons. This CDR3 is built from 14 residues. Germline-derived CDR1 and CDR2 are DFQATT and SNEGSKA (reference sequence). J lost 8 bases, V lost 6 bases, and 9 bases had no gene match.

The sample comprised naive CD4+ T cells from blood. The genes are TRBV20-1 and TRBJ2-1, with 11 bases lining up with TRBD2. The receptor was isolated from a human donor in good health. The CDR3 is CSADLAGGRHEQFF. The CDR3, as DNA: TGCAGTGCCGATCTAGCGGGAGGCCGCCATGAGCAGTTCTTC.